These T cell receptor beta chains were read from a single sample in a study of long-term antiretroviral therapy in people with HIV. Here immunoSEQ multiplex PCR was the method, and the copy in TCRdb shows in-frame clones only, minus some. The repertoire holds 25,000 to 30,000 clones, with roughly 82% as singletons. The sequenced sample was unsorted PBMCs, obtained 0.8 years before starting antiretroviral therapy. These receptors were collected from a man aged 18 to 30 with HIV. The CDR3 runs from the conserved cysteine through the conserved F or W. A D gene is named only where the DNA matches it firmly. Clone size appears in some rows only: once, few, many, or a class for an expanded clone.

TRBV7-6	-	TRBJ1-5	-	TGTGCCGAAACTAGGACAAACCAGCCCCAGCATTTT	CAETRTNQPQHF
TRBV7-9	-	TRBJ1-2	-	TGTGCCAGCACCTCTGGGGGGTTCTATGGCTACACCTTC	CASTSGGFYGYTF
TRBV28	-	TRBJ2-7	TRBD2	TGTGCCAGCAGTTTAGCTAGCGGGAGTGCCGAGCAGTACTTC	CASSLASGSAEQYF
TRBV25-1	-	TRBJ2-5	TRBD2	TGTGCCAGCAGTCAACGGGGGGAGTTGGAGACCCAGTACTTC	CASSQRGELETQYF
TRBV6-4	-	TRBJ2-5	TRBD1	TGTGCCAGCAGACAGGGGAGTGGGGAGACCCAGTACTTC	CASRQGSGETQYF
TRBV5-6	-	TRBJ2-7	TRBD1	TGTGCCAGCAGCCCCCAGGCAGGGGGCGGGTTTTTGTTCGAGTGGGAGCAGTACTTC	CASSPQAGGGFLFEWEQYF
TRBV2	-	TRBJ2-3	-	TGTGCCAGCAGTGAACGTATGGGGAGCACAGATACGCAGTATTTT	CASSERMGSTDTQYF
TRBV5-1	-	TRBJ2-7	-	TGCGCCAGCAGCCGCGACGGGCACCACTACGAGCAGTACTTC	CASSRDGHHYEQYF
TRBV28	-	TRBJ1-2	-	TGTGCCAGCAGTTTATATAGAAGAGGGAGCTATGGCTACACCTTC	CASSLYRRGSYGYTF
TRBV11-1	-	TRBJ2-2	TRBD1	TGTGCCAGCAGCTTAAGACAGGGGGGAACCGGGGAGCTGTTTTTT	CASSLRQGGTGELFF
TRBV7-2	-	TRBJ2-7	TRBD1	TGTGCCAGCACCTATGGACAGGGGGTTTACGAGCAGTACTTC	CASTYGQGVYEQYF
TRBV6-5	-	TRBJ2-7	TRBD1	TGTGCCACCGCCCCGGGACAGGGGGTTGACGAGCAGTACTTC	CATAPGQGVDEQYF
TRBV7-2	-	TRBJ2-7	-	TGTGCCAGCAGCTTAGGGTACGGGAGCTCCTACGAGCAGTACTTC	CASSLGYGSSYEQYF
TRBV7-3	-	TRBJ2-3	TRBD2	TGTGCCAGCAGCTTGACTAGCACTTCCACAGATACGCAGTATTTT	CASSLTSTSTDTQYF
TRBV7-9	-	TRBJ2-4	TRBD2	TGTGCCAGCAGCTCACAGGGCGGGGGGTCGTACTTC	CASSSQGGGSYF
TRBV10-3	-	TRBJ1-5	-	TGTGCCATCAGTGCGAGAAGAAGGGAGGAGGGCAATCAGCCCCAGCATTTT	CAISARRREEGNQPQHF
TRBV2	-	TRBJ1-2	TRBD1	TGTGCCAGCAGTGAAAGTAGGGGGCAGAACTATGGCTACACCTTC	CASSESRGQNYGYTF
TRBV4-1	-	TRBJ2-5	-	TGCGCCAGCAGCCAAGGACAGGGGAGGGAACCAAGGGAGACCCAGTACTTC	CASSQGQGREPRETQYF
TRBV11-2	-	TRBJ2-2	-	TGTGCCAGCAGCTTAGATCACAGGGCGGGGAACACCGGGGAGCTGTTTTTT	CASSLDHRAGNTGELFF
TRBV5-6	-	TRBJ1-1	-	TGTGCCAGCAGTACTGGGCGGGGAGGTAATTCTGAAGCTTTCTTT	CASSTGRGGNSEAFF
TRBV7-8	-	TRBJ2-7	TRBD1	TGTGCCAGCAGCTTAGGACCCCTCCTCGGGACAGGGACCCACGAGCAGTACTTC	CASSLGPLLGTGTHEQYF
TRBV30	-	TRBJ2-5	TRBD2	TGTGCCTGGAGTGTACTCAGCGGGGAAGAGACCCAGTACTTC	CAWSVLSGEETQYF
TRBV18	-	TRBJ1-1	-	TGTGCCAGCTCACCCACTTTCAGTGGCTTGAACACTGAAGCTTTCTTT	CASSPTFSGLNTEAFF
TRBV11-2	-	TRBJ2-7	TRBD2	TGTGCCAGCAGCGCCGGACTAGCGGGATTCCACGAGCAGTACTTC	CASSAGLAGFHEQYF
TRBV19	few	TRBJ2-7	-	TGTGCCAGTAGTATTGGAGGGGGGGAATACGAGCAGTACTTC	CASSIGGGEYEQYF
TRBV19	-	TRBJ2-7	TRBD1	TGTGCCAGTAGTATAGTATCCCACAGGGGCCACTACTACGAGCAGTACTTC	CASSIVSHRGHYYEQYF
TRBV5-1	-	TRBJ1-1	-	TGCGCCAGCAGCTTGGACGGGACCTTTGGTGAAGCTTTCTTT	CASSLDGTFGEAFF
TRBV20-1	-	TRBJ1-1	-	TGCAGTGCTAGCGGGGGGGTTGAAGCTTTCTTT	CSASGGVEAFF
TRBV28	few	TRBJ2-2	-	TGTGCCACGGGGCCCACACGTGGCACCGGGGAGCTGTTTTTT	CATGPTRGTGELFF
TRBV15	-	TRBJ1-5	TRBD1	TGTGCCACCACCATCGACAGGGTCAATCAGCCCCAGCATTTT	CATTIDRVNQPQHF
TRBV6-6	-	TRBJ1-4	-	TGTGCCAGCAGTTACGACGAGGAGGAAAAACTGTTTTTT	CASSYDEEEKLFF
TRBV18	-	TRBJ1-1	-	TGTGCCAGCTCACCGGATATAGGGATCACTGAAGCTTTCTTT	CASSPDIGITEAFF